This T cell receptor beta chain comes out of a study of shared clonotypes between healthy human individuals. The V end was cut by 2 bases, the J end by 0 bases, with 2 bases between. The CDR3 extends over 14 amino acids. The germline gives CDR1 MRHNA, CDR2 SNTAGT. Broader study findings: Non-shared clonotypes had lower generation probabilities than clonotypes shared by all four sorted-subset donors. Relative to memory subsets, naive subsets generally showed larger estimated richness.

The assay was run at deep level. Measured with immunoSEQ multiplex PCR; TCRdb has only the in-frame clones, and not every one. The sample holds about 2.3 million clones; around 92% are singletons and the top ten take 0.37%. Regarding this clone: Its antigen is as yet unknown.

The source of this sequence is a man younger than 35 in good health. Some clones in this sample may be carry-over from other donors' samples. Material: naive CD4+ T cells from PBMCs. Noted subset: CD45RA+ positively selected. The chain joins TRBV6-4 to TRBJ2-6; D gene ambiguous. The CDR3 DNA reads as TGTGCCAGCAGTGACAACTCTGGGGCCAACGTCCTGACTTTC. It translates to CASSDNSGANVLTF.